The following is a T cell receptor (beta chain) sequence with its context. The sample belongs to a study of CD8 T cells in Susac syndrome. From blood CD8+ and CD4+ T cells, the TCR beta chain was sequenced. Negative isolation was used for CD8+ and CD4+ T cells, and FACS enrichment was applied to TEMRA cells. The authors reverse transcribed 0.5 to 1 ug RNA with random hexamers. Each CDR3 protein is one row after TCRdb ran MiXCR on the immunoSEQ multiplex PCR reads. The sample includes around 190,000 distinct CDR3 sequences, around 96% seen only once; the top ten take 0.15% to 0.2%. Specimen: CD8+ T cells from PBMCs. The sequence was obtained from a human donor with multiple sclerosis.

CDR3 nucleotide sequence: TGTGCCAGCAGCGAGAGGGACAGGGCAACTCGCTCTGGAAACACCATATATTTT. Amino acids: CASSERDRATRSGNTIYF. V and J are TRBV9 and TRBJ1-3, with TRBD1 matching 9 bases. Germline CDR1 is SGDLS and CDR2 is YYNGEE. V lost 3 bases to trimming and J lost 0 bases; unmatched junction nucleotides: 10. The CDR3 spans 18 residues.